A single sample gave rise to the 20 T cell receptor beta chains below, sequenced in a study of blood T cells in healthy people across ages. Primers used in a second PCR of roughly 6 to 12 cycles were a sample-barcoded 5' primer and a J-beta primer mix. TCRdb re-derived calls from the 5' RACE reads in MiXCR, one entry per CDR3 protein. The table has some 940,000 distinct CDR3 sequences, roughly 29% seen once. These data also featured in a second study, about T cells of mothers and their children.

Sequenced: blood. All receptors derive from a woman between 35 and 50 years old in good health.

As for this clonotype: A read error may account for a junction end that differs from germline. The chain recombines TRBV27 with TRBJ2-3; TRBD2 matches 10 bases. The CDR3 contains 16 residues. Germline assignment: CDR1 MNHEY and CDR2 SMNVEV (reference sequence). CDR3 sequence reads: CASSLGPSGGTDAQYF. CDR3 bases: TGTGCCAGCAGTTTAGGGCCTAGCGGGGGCACAGATGCGCAGTATTTT.

The chain is built from TRBV28 and TRBJ1-1; 7 nucleotides match TRBD1. V shed 6 bases, J shed 0 bases, and the junction held 13 bases outside the gene matches. Germline V gene lookup returns CDR1 MDHEN and CDR2 SYDVKM. The CDR3 is 17 residues long. CDR3 sequence (DNA): TGTGCCAGCAGCCCTATAGGGACAGTCAACATGAACACTGAAGCTTTCTTT. Protein: CASSPIGTVNMNTEAFF.

This clonotype was seen a handful of times. This chain connects TRBV6-6 to TRBJ2-3; D is ambiguous. V was trimmed by 6 bases and J by 5 bases, leaving 6 bases between them. This CDR3 has 11 amino acids. The germline gives CDR1 MNHNY, CDR2 SVGAGI (reference sequence). The CDR3 sequence is CASRKGDTQYF. As DNA, the CDR3 is TGTGCCAGCAGGAAGGGAGATACGCAGTATTTT.

V and J are TRBV7-9 and TRBJ1-2; 9 bases are shared with TRBD1. Germline V gene lookup returns CDR1 SEHNR and CDR2 FQNEAQ (reference sequence). The CDR3 has 16 residues. The J segment lost 4 bases and the V segment lost 5 bases, leaving 11 bases of the junction unmatched. In DNA, the CDR3 is TGTGCCAGCAGCGTAGACCGGGACAGGGCCCGCTATGGCTACACCTTC. This codes for CASSVDRDRARYGYTF.

This clonotype was detected only a few times. This rearrangement joins TRBV28 to TRBJ2-5, with D uncertain. This CDR3 has 15 residues. Germline-derived CDR1 and CDR2 are MDHEN and SYDVKM. The V end lost 8 bases, the J end lost 11 bases, and 27 bases lay between the germline ends. The CDR3 DNA is TGTGCCAGCTCATACAACTGGGAAGGTAATTACGGGCAGTACTTC. Translated, it gives CASSYNWEGNYGQYF.

The V and J genes are TRBV5-5 and TRBJ2-1; D is undetermined. Germline V gene sequence: CDR1 SGHKS, CDR2 YYEKEE (reference sequence). Trimming stripped 2 bases from V and 2 bases from J, with 5 bases between. The CDR3 length is 13 residues. The CDR3 loop is CASSFDTYNEQFF. In DNA form, the CDR3 reads TGTGCCAGCAGCTTTGATACCTACAATGAGCAGTTCTTC.

This clonotype has ten or more counts. The chain combines TRBV20-1 with TRBJ1-2; D is possibly TRBD1 (6 bases). V lost 6 bases and J 7 bases, leaving 18 bases between the germline ends. The CDR3 runs to 13 residues. Germline V CDR1 and CDR2: DFQATT, SNEGSKA (reference sequence). Written as DNA, the CDR3 is TGCAGTGCGCGGGACACCCAGTGGGCTGGCTACACCTTC. Encoded protein: CSARDTQWAGYTF.

In its sample, this clonotype was seen many times. The rearrangement links TRBV7-3 to TRBJ2-5; 8 bases align to TRBD1. From germline, CDR1 is SGHTA and CDR2 FQGTGA. J was trimmed by 10 bases and V by 5 bases; bases with no gene match: 12. The CDR3 totals 14 residues. CDR3 sequence: CASSPGTGLSIQYF. CDR3 in DNA: TGTGCCAGCAGCCCCGGGACAGGACTTTCAATCCAGTACTTC.

V gene TRBV25-1 combines with J gene TRBJ2-3, with 9 bases aligning to TRBD2. From germline, CDR1 is MGHDK and CDR2 SYGVNS. The CDR3 is 14 amino acids. J gave up 7 bases and V 3 bases, and 5 bases lay outside the gene matches. The CDR3 nucleotides are TGTGCCAGCAGTGACGCGGGGGGGCCGAATACGCAGTATTTT. Its translation is CASSDAGGPNTQYF.

V gene TRBV19 combines with J gene TRBJ2-2, with a tentative D call TRBD2 (6 bases). Trimming left V 9 bases short and J 1 base short, with 15 bases between. Germline lookup yields CDR1 LNHDA and CDR2 SQIVND (reference sequence). The CDR3 contains 15 residues. The CDR3 coding sequence is TGTGCCAGCCTGGAGGGACGGCAGAACACCGGGGAGCTGTTTTTT. It encodes CASLEGRQNTGELFF.

This clonotype has only a few counts. The V call is TRBV12-3 or TRBV12-4, the J call TRBJ2-2; TRBD1 or TRBD2 may be the D gene (5 bases each). This CDR3 contains 15 residues. Trimming left V 6 bases short and J 2 bases short, with 13 bases between. The CDR3 DNA sequence: TGTGCCAGCAGGCCGTCGGGGCCAAACACCGGGGAGCTGTTTTTT. This codes for CASRPSGPNTGELFF.

This clonotype was seen more than once but under ten times. The V gene is TRBV4-2, the J gene TRBJ2-7; no firm D call. Trimming shortened V by 0 bases and J by 3 bases, and 9 bases separated the two germline ends. Germline V gene lookup returns CDR1 LGHNA and CDR2 YNFKEQ. This CDR3 has 14 residues. CDR3 sequence (DNA): TGTGCCAGCAGCCAAGATAACAGAGACTACGAGCAGTACTTC. Its protein is CASSQDNRDYEQYF.

This clonotype showed up just once. The chain is built from TRBV28 and TRBJ1-6; D is possibly TRBD1 (5 bases). V was pared by 3 bases and J by 1 base, with 22 bases between. The CDR3 has 20 amino acids. Germline V lookup: CDR1 MDHEN, CDR2 SYDVKM. CDR3: CASSFSGTAMTGSYNSPLHF. The DNA for the CDR3 is TGTGCCAGCAGTTTCTCCGGGACGGCCATGACGGGGTCCTATAATTCACCCCTCCACTTT.

This chain uses TRBV5-1 with TRBJ1-2; D is perhaps TRBD1 (5 bases). Between the trimmed V and J ends, which lost 4 bases and 4 bases, there was a span of 17 bases. The CDR3 extends over 15 amino acids. From germline, CDR1 is SGHRS and CDR2 YFSETQ. In DNA form, the CDR3 reads TGCGCCAGCAGCGGTTCTGGGGGTCGGGCCTATGGCTACACCTTC. It encodes CASSGSGGRAYGYTF. Looking up the rest from reference TRBV5-1 and TRBJ1-2 gives the full variable domain: KAGVTQTPRYLIKTRGQQVTLSCSPISGHRSVSWYQQTPGQGLQFLFEYFSETQRNKGNFPGRFSGRQFSNSRSEMNVSTLELGDSALYLCASSGSGGRAYGYTFGSGTRLTVV.

The chain couples TRBV20-1 to TRBJ2-1, with a tentative D call TRBD2 (6 bases). CDR3 length: 15 amino acids. Trimming took off 0 bases at V and 5 bases at J, with 14 bases between the two ends. Germline V gives CDR1 DFQATT, CDR2 SNEGSKA (reference sequence). The CDR3 reads CSARESASANNEQFF. CDR3 DNA sequence: TGCAGTGCTAGAGAGTCGGCTAGCGCGAACAATGAGCAGTTCTTC.

V and J are TRBV28 and TRBJ2-1; 10 bases are a match to TRBD1. The J call may be incorrect, as the DNA end agrees better with TRBJ2-7. Germline V lookup: CDR1 MDHEN, CDR2 SYDVKM. This CDR3 has 16 amino acids. Here the CDR3 reads CASSFPGQGNYNEQYF. The CDR3 DNA follows: TGTGCCAGCAGTTTTCCGGGACAGGGGAACTACAATGAGCAGTACTTC.

The J gene is TRBJ2-3, the V gene TRBV3-1, with 7 bases identical to TRBD1. Trimming took 1 base from V and 0 from J; bases not matched to a gene: 10. The CDR3 sequence is 18 residues long. Germline V lookup: CDR1 LGHDT, CDR2 YNNKEL (reference sequence). This CDR3 reads CASSQVKQGSASTDTQYF. In DNA, the CDR3 is TGTGCCAGCAGCCAAGTAAAACAGGGGTCCGCGAGCACAGATACGCAGTATTTT.

A remark on this clonotype: One junction end does not reproduce the germline sequence, and a read error may be involved. The chain has TRBV5-1 and TRBJ2-5, with D maybe TRBD2 (5 bases). This CDR3 region has 13 residues. Per the germline V gene, CDR1 is SGHRS and CDR2 is YFSETQ. CDR3 sequence (DNA): TGCGCCAGCAGCCTAGCAATCGGAGAGACCCGGTACTTC. Translation: CASSLAIGETRYF.

To note about this clonotype: This could be a read error, since a much larger clone is one nucleotide away. The chain uses TRBV12-3 or TRBV12-4 and TRBJ2-1; no clear D. The CDR3 is 13 residues long. Here the CDR3 reads CACSPLLDNEQFF. The DNA of the CDR3 is TGTGCCTGCAGCCCCCTTTTGGACAATGAGCAGTTCTTC.

This clonotype occurred many times. The chain has TRBV20-1 and TRBJ2-7; TRBD1 matches at 9 bases. The CDR3 runs 16 residues. Germline values: CDR1 DFQATT, CDR2 SNEGSKA (reference sequence). J lost 2 bases, V lost 1 base, and 9 bases had no gene match. The CDR3 sequence is CSARGPGQGTAYEQYF. CDR3 coding DNA: TGCAGTGCTAGAGGTCCGGGACAGGGTACCGCCTACGAGCAGTACTTC.